The T cell receptor beta chain described here comes from a study of CD8 T cells in Susac syndrome. Reverse transcription used about 0.45 to 1 ug RNA and random hexamers. TCRdb reprocessed the immunoSEQ multiplex PCR reads via MiXCR and lists one record per CDR3 protein. The repertoire holds some 150,000 distinct CDR3 sequences, with 94% as singletons. Trimming removed 6 bases at V and 2 bases at J, with 11 bases between. The germline V gene has CDR1 MNHEY and CDR2 SVGEGT. The CDR3 runs 13 residues. The rearrangement links TRBV6-2 or TRBV6-3 to TRBJ2-7, with TRBD2 as a possible D gene (5 bases). The sequencing sample was made of CD8+ T cells from PBMCs. The receptor's source is a human donor with multiple sclerosis. CDR3: CASSRPGTYEQYF. For the CDR3, the DNA is TGTGCCAGCAGCCGCCCGGGAACCTACGAGCAGTACTTC.